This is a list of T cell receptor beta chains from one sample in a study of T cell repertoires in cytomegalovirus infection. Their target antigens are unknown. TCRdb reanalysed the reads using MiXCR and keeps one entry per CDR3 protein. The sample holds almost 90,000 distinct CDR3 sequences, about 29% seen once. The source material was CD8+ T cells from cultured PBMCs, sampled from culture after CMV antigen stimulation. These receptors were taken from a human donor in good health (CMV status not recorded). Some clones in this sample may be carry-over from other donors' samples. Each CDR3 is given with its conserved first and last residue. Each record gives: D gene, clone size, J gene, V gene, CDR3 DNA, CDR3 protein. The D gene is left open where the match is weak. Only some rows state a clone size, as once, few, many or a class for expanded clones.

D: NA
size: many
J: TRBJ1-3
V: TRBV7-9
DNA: TGTGCCAGCAGCTACGGGGGTTCGGGAAACACCATATATTTT
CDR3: CASSYGGSGNTIYF

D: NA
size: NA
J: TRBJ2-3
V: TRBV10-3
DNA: TGTGCCATCAGTGGGCAGTATGGCACAGATACGCAGTATTTT
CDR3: CAISGQYGTDTQYF

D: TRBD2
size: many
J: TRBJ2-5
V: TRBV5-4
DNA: TGTGCCAGCAGCTTGGTGGGACTAGCGGGAGCGGAGACCCAGTACTTC
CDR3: CASSLVGLAGAETQYF

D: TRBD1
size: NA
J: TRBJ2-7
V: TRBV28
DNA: TGTGCCACTACGACGCCCGGGACAGGGCCCTACGAGCAGTACTTC
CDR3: CATTTPGTGPYEQYF

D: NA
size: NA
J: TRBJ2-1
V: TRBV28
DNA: TGTGCCACCCGGACGGATTACAATGAGCAGTTCTTC
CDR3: CATRTDYNEQFF

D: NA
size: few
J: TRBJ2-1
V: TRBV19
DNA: TGTGCCAGTAGTATGGGGGCAGGGCCCAATGAGCAGTTCTTC
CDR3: CASSMGAGPNEQFF

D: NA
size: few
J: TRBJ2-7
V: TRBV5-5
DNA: TGTGCCAGCAGTGTACAGGGAGGGTTTGACGAGCAGTACTTC
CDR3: CASSVQGGFDEQYF

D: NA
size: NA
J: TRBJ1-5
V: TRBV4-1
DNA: TGCGCCAGCAGCCGTAACGGAATAAATCAGCCCCAGCATTTT
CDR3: CASSRNGINQPQHF

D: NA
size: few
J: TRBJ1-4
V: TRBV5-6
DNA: TGTGCCAGCAGCGACGACAGGACTAATGAAAAACTGTTTTTT
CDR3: CASSDDRTNEKLFF

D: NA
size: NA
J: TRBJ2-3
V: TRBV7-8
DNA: TGTGCCAGCAGCTTCGGGGGCACAGATACGCAGTATTTT
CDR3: CASSFGGTDTQYF

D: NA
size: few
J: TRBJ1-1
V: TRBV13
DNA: TGTGCCAGCAGCTTACTTCCAAACCCGAACACTGAAGCTTTCTTT
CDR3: CASSLLPNPNTEAFF

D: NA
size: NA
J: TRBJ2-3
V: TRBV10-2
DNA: TGCGCCAGCAGTGAGAGTATGCTGGATACGCAGTATTTT
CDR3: CASSESMLDTQYF

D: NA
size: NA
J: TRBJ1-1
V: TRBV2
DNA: TGTGCCAGCATGGGGCCGTTGAACACTGAAGCTTTCTTT
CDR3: CASMGPLNTEAFF

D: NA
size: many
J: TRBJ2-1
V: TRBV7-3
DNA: TGTGCCAGCAGCGCCGACATGAGTCGTGAGCAGTTCTTC
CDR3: CASSADMSREQFF

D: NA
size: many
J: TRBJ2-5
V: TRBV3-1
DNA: TGTGCCAGCAGCCTAACAGGGCTAGAGACCCAGTACTTC
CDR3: CASSLTGLETQYF

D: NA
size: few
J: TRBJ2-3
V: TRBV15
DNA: TGTGCCACCAGCAGAGACGGTACAAAACCTAGCACAGATACGCAGTATTTT
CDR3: CATSRDGTKPSTDTQYF

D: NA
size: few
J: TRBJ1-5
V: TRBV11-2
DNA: TGTGCCAGCAGCTTAGGGGGAGGCTGGCCCCAGCATTTT
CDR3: CASSLGGGWPQHF

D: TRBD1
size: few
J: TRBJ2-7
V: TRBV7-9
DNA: TGTGCCAGCAGCTCCGCGGACAGGGGCAACGAGCAGTACTTC
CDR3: CASSSADRGNEQYF

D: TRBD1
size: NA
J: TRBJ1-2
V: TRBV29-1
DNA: TGCAGCGTTGAAGATCGTTGGGCAGGGGGCGATTCCTCCTATGGCTACACCTTC
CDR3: CSVEDRWAGGDSSYGYTF